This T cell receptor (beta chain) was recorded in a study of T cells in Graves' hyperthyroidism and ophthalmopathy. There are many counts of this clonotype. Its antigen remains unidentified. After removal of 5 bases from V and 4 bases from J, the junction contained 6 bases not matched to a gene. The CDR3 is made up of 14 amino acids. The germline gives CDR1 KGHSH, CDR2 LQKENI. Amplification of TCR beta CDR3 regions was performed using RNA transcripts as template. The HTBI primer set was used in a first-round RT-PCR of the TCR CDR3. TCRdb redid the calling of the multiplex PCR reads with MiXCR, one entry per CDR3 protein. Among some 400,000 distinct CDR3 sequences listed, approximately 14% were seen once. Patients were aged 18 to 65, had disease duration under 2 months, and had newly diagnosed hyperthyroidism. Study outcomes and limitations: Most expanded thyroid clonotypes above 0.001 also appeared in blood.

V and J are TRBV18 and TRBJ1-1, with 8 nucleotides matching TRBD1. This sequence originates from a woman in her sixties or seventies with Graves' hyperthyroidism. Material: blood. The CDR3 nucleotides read TGTGCCAGCTCATCAGGACAGGGCGGCACTGAAGCTTTCTTT. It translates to CASSSGQGGTEAFF.